The 32 T cell receptor beta chains below come from one sample, sequenced in a study of OX40 agonist ivuxolimab in advanced cancers. Method: immunoSEQ multiplex PCR; TCRdb's copy keeps in-frame clones and lacks some. There are more than 25,000 clones in the sample; around 85% occur only once, and around 24% lies in the top ten. The sample here was CD4+ or CD8+ T cells sorted from blood, taken in a trial of the OX40 agonist ivuxolimab. All receptors come from an adult with an advanced solid tumor such as melanoma, head and neck, liver or kidney cancer.

This sequence joins TRBV4-1 and TRBJ2-7; 9 positions agree with TRBD2. The CDR3 contains 15 residues. J gave up 2 bases and V 4 bases, and 6 bases lay outside the gene matches. Germline V lookup: CDR1 MGHRA, CDR2 YSYEKL. The CDR3, as DNA: TGCGCCAGCAGCCCCGACCCTAGCGGGACCTACGAGCAGTACTTC. It yields the protein CASSPDPSGTYEQYF.

This chain links TRBV6-4 with TRBJ1-2, with TRBD1 matching 7 bases. Germline V gene lookup returns CDR1 MRHNA and CDR2 SNTAGT. This CDR3 region has 14 residues. Trimming at V came to 2 bases and at J to 0 bases, leaving 0 bases not matched to a gene. The CDR3 region is CASSDGTANYGYTF. CDR3 in DNA: TGTGCCAGCAGTGACGGGACAGCTAACTATGGCTACACCTTC.

CDR3 loop: CASSLVGSSYEQYF. CDR3 DNA sequence: TGCGCCAGCAGCTTGGTTGGCAGCTCCTACGAGCAGTACTTC. The chain carries TRBV5-1 and TRBJ2-7; no firm D call. V dropped 0 bases and J dropped 0 bases, with 7 bases sitting between them. This CDR3 spans 14 amino acids. Per germline, CDR1 SGHRS and CDR2 YFSETQ.

This chain connects TRBV6-5 to TRBJ1-1; D remains ambiguous. The CDR3 runs to 14 residues. V was shortened by 1 base and J by 7 bases, with 13 bases between the two germline ends. Per germline, CDR1 MNHEY and CDR2 SVGAGI. The CDR3 loop reads CASSYFREGGEAFF. The CDR3 DNA is TGTGCCAGCAGTTACTTTCGGGAGGGCGGTGAAGCTTTCTTT.

The chain has TRBV18 and TRBJ1-2, with 7 positions matching TRBD1. V trimming: 4 bases; J trimming: 0 bases; junction bases outside the gene matches: 11. The germline CDR1 and CDR2 sequences are KGHSH and LQKENI. The CDR3 contains 17 residues. The CDR3 loop is CASSQDRMGPANYGYTF. The CDR3 nucleotides read TGTGCCAGCTCACAGGACAGGATGGGGCCCGCTAACTATGGCTACACCTTC.

This sequence joins TRBV7-8 and TRBJ1-3, with no clear D. The CDR3 sequence is 16 residues long. Trimming took off 2 bases at V and 0 bases at J, with 11 bases between the two ends. The germline V gene encodes CDR1 SGHVS and CDR2 FQNEAQ. DNA of the CDR3: TGTGCCAGCAGCTTACCCCGACCTTACTCTGGAAACACCATATATTTT. Residues: CASSLPRPYSGNTIYF.

The CDR3 coding sequence is TGTGCCAGCAGATATTCTACCGGGGAGCTGTTTTTT. It specifies CASRYSTGELFF. The V gene is TRBV6-5, the J gene TRBJ2-2, with D hard to call. The V gene lost 6 bases and the J gene lost 5 bases, with 7 bases spanning the gap. The CDR3 consists of 12 residues. Germline V CDR1 and CDR2: MNHEY, SVGAGI.

The chain combines TRBV11-2 with TRBJ1-1; D gene ambiguous. Looked up from germline, CDR1 is SGHAT and CDR2 is FQNNGV. V was trimmed by 4 bases and J by 0 bases, leaving 12 bases between them. This CDR3 region has 15 residues. The CDR3 protein is CASSSSPDMNTEAFF. CDR3 coding DNA: TGTGCCAGCAGCTCGTCCCCCGACATGAACACTGAAGCTTTCTTT.

The V gene is TRBV6-5, the J gene TRBJ1-2; 10 positions agree with TRBD1. This CDR3 is built from 13 residues. The V and J ends lost 5 bases and 6 bases, in that order; junction bases with no gene match: 3. The germline gives CDR1 MNHEY, CDR2 SVGAGI. CDR3 coding DNA: TGTGCCAGCAGTGACAGGGGGCTTAATGGCTACACCTTC. It translates to CASSDRGLNGYTF.

The rearrangement joins TRBV4-2 to TRBJ2-7; the D gene is possibly TRBD1 (6 bases). Deletions cut 5 bases from V and 4 bases from J, with 18 bases between. This CDR3 is 15 amino acids long. From germline, CDR1 is LGHNA and CDR2 YNFKEQ. CDR3 amino acids: CASSLRQAHEYEQYF. In nucleotides, the CDR3 is TGTGCCAGCAGCTTACGACAGGCCCATGAATACGAGCAGTACTTC.

This chain joins TRBV5-1 and TRBJ2-3; tentative D call: TRBD2 (6 bases). V was trimmed by 3 bases and J by 11 bases, leaving 10 bases between them. The germline V gene encodes CDR1 SGHRS and CDR2 YFSETQ. The CDR3 sequence is 11 residues long. The CDR3 sequence: CASSWMGGQYF. The CDR3 DNA reads as TGCGCCAGCAGCTGGATGGGGGGGCAGTATTTT.

This clone appeared a few times. The chain has TRBV5-4 and TRBJ2-1; D is unresolved. V gave up 3 bases and J gave up 10 bases, with 8 bases separating them. Germline CDR1 and CDR2: SGHNT and YYREEE (reference sequence). CDR3 length: 11 amino acids. CDR3 amino acids: CASSYGWEQFF. The CDR3 coding sequence is TGTGCCAGCAGCTACGGTTGGGAGCAGTTCTTC.

This chain joins TRBV5-1 and TRBJ1-1, with D perhaps TRBD1 (5 bases). The germline gives CDR1 SGHRS, CDR2 YFSETQ. Trimming left V 1 base short and J 0 bases short, with 10 bases between. The CDR3 is made up of 15 amino acids. Written as DNA, the CDR3 is TGCGCCAGCAGCTTGTCGACAGATATGAACACTGAAGCTTTCTTT. It yields the protein CASSLSTDMNTEAFF.

This chain joins TRBV5-6 and TRBJ1-1; D gene uncertain. Trimming removed 0 bases from V and 10 bases from J, with 10 bases in between. The length of the CDR3 is 12 residues. Germline assignment: CDR1 SGHDT and CDR2 YYEEEE. CDR3 in DNA: TGTGCCAGCAGCTTGGGACCGTCGGGAGCTTTCTTT. Translated, it gives CASSLGPSGAFF.

The chain carries TRBV4-3 and TRBJ1-3; D is uncertain. There are 16 residues in the CDR3. The germline V and J ends were trimmed by 0 bases and 0 bases, with 9 bases remaining between them. Germline V gives CDR1 LGHNA, CDR2 YSLEER. The CDR3 nucleotides read TGCGCCAGCAGCCAAGACAGGCTGAGCTCTGGAAACACCATATATTTT. Amino acids: CASSQDRLSSGNTIYF.

The chain uses TRBV28 and TRBJ2-3, with D hard to call. Germline V CDR1 and CDR2: MDHEN, SYDVKM. Trimming removed 6 bases from V and 6 bases from J, with 16 bases in between. The CDR3 length is 14 residues. The CDR3 DNA reads as TGTGCCAGCAGCCCTATGTCGTGGTTGGATACGCAGTATTTT. Protein: CASSPMSWLDTQYF.

Relative to its sample, this clone is medium-sized. This chain joins TRBV13 and TRBJ1-1; TRBD1 might be the D (5 bases). Germline CDR1 PRHDT, CDR2 FYEKMQ (reference sequence). The CDR3 runs 14 residues. V was pared by 5 bases and J by 4 bases, with 14 bases between. CDR3 protein: CASSDVGGVTEAFF. CDR3 bases: TGTGCCAGCAGCGACGTCGGGGGTGTCACTGAAGCTTTCTTT.

This clone has a single count. The V gene is TRBV18, the J gene TRBJ2-6, with TRBD1 as a possible D gene (5 bases). Trimming left V 2 bases short and J 0 bases short, with 17 bases between. This CDR3 is 19 amino acids long. Germline lookup yields CDR1 KGHSH and CDR2 LQKENI. The DNA of the CDR3 is TGTGCCAGCTCACCATTGGTCAGGGTTAGTGGCTCTGGGGCCAACGTCCTGACTTTC. Translated: CASSPLVRVSGSGANVLTF.

J is TRBJ2-1 and V is TRBV27; D remains ambiguous. The CDR3 consists of 14 residues. Germline loops: CDR1 MNHEY, CDR2 SMNVEV (reference sequence). V shed 2 bases and J shed 4 bases, with 9 bases lying between them. The DNA of the CDR3 is TGTGCCAGCAGTTTACTAGGACGGTACAATGAGCAGTTCTTC. Its protein is CASSLLGRYNEQFF.

This clone was seen once. This rearrangement joins TRBV30 to TRBJ1-2; D uncertain. This CDR3 is built from 14 residues. V was cut by 2 bases and J by 3 bases, with 13 bases left in between. Per the germline V gene, CDR1 is GTSNPN and CDR2 is SVGIG (reference sequence). CDR3 in DNA: TGTGCCTGGAGTCCAAAGGGAGGTGACTATGGCTACACCTTC. It translates to CAWSPKGGDYGYTF.

The chain combines TRBV9 with TRBJ2-3; a weak D match, TRBD2 (6 bases). The V end was cut by 3 bases, the J end by 4 bases, with 18 bases between. Per germline, CDR1 SGDLS and CDR2 YYNGEE. This CDR3 is 16 amino acids long. The CDR3: CASSESGYEWADTQYF. The DNA for the CDR3 is TGTGCCAGCAGCGAGAGCGGGTACGAATGGGCAGATACGCAGTATTTT.

J is TRBJ2-2 and V is TRBV7-6; D unclear. The CDR3 sequence is 14 residues long. The V end was cut by 7 bases, the J end by 2 bases, with 11 bases between. CDR1 is SGHVS and CDR2 is FNYEAQ in the germline V gene. CDR3 sequence (DNA): TGTGCCAGCACTTCCGGTACTAACACCGGGGAGCTGTTTTTT. This translates into CASTSGTNTGELFF.

The J gene is TRBJ2-1, the V gene TRBV1; no DNA check was done on the table's D call, TRBD2. TRBV1 corresponds to a pseudogene. The CDR3 loop spans 17 amino acids. The CDR3 spells CTSSQKEPGLRYNEQFF. The DNA for the CDR3 is TGCACCAGCAGCCAAAAAGAACCGGGACTTCGGTACAATGAGCAGTTCTTC.

The chain carries TRBV30 and TRBJ2-7; the match to TRBD1 covers 7 bases. J gave up 1 base and V 5 bases, and 5 bases lay outside the gene matches. The CDR3 is made up of 13 amino acids. From germline, CDR1 is GTSNPN and CDR2 SVGIG (reference sequence). In DNA form, the CDR3 reads TGTGCCTGGGGGGGACAGAGTTCCTACGAGCAGTACTTC. As protein: CAWGGQSSYEQYF.

This clone was seen a single time. The V call is TRBV5-5, the J call TRBJ2-7; 7 bases agree with TRBD1. The CDR3 length is 15 residues. V was pared by 0 bases and J by 0 bases, with 3 bases of the junction left unmatched. CDR1 is SGHKS, CDR2 YYEKEE, per germline (reference sequence). This CDR3 is CASSLDRGISYEQYF. The CDR3 nucleotides are TGTGCCAGCAGCTTGGACAGGGGTATCTCCTACGAGCAGTACTTC.

The chain is built from TRBV9 and TRBJ2-7, with TRBD2 matching 8 bases. The CDR3 is 14 residues long. CDR1 and CDR2 (germline): SGDLS, YYNGEE. The V gene end was trimmed by 2 bases and the J gene end by 4 bases; junction bases not matched to a gene: 5. CDR3 amino acids: CASSVSGGPYEQYF. The CDR3 nucleotides are TGTGCCAGCAGCGTGTCGGGAGGGCCATACGAGCAGTACTTC.

Here the CDR3 DNA reads TGTGCCAGTAGTCCCCTTCCTTTCTATGGCTACACCTTC. Its protein product is CASSPLPFYGYTF. The chain recombines TRBV19 with TRBJ1-2, with unresolved D. In germline, CDR1 is LNHDA, CDR2 SQIVND (reference sequence). The length of the CDR3 is 13 residues. V was shortened by 5 bases and J by 4 bases, with 11 bases between the two germline ends. Together with reference TRBV19 and TRBJ1-2, the CDR3 gives the full variable domain: DGGITQSPKYLFRKEGQNVTLSCEQNLNHDAMYWYRQDPGQGLRLIYYSQIVNDFQKGDIAEGYSVSREKKESFPLTVTSAQKNPTAFYLCASSPLPFYGYTFGSGTRLTVV.

This clone has more than one count but fewer than ten. The chain links TRBV2 to TRBJ1-2, with D uncertain. This CDR3 is built from 13 residues. The V gene lost 0 bases and the J gene lost 2 bases, with 4 bases spanning the gap. The germline gives CDR1 SNHLY, CDR2 FYNNEI. CDR3 in amino acids: CASSEARNYGYTF. CDR3 coding DNA: TGTGCCAGCAGTGAAGCGCGGAACTATGGCTACACCTTC.

This clone appeared once. The J gene is TRBJ2-3, the V gene TRBV9; 7 positions agree with TRBD2. The CDR3 spans 15 residues. The trim removed 3 bases at V and 2 bases at J, leaving 6 bases unmatched. Germline-derived CDR1 and CDR2 are SGDLS and YYNGEE. CDR3 DNA sequence: TGTGCCAGCAGCGCCGCGGGGGTCCCCACAGATACGCAGTATTTT. Protein: CASSAAGVPTDTQYF.

This clone was seen a single time. The genes are TRBV28 and TRBJ2-1; D remains ambiguous. Germline V lookup: CDR1 MDHEN, CDR2 SYDVKM. The CDR3 covers 14 residues. The V and J ends lost 2 bases and 3 bases respectively, with 8 bases between them. The CDR3 loop is CASSLPRIYNEQFF. The CDR3 nucleotides are TGTGCCAGCAGTTTACCAAGGATCTACAATGAGCAGTTCTTC.

The CDR3 DNA reads as TGTGCCAGTAACGTATGGACAGCGAACACTGAAGCTTTCTTT. This codes for CASNVWTANTEAFF. J is TRBJ1-1 and V is TRBV5-5; possible D gene TRBD1, 6 bases. In germline, CDR1 is SGHKS, CDR2 YYEKEE (reference sequence). The CDR3 is 14 amino acids. V dropped 8 bases and J dropped 1 base, with 15 bases sitting between them.

For the CDR3, the DNA is TGTGCCAGCAGCGTAGCTGGGGGGTCTGGGACTGAAGCTTTCTTT. Translated, it gives CASSVAGGSGTEAFF. The chain recombines TRBV9 with TRBJ1-1; D possibly corresponds to TRBD1 (5 bases). V shed 0 bases and J shed 5 bases, with 14 bases lying between them. The CDR3 consists of 15 residues. Germline lookup yields CDR1 SGDLS and CDR2 YYNGEE.